This note documents a single T cell receptor beta chain sequence. Its antigen target is currently unknown. The input lacks base qualities; no much larger clone sits a single base away. These data originate in a study of technical replicates of blood from a handful of donors (dated by TCRdb to 2016 to 2017). The CDR3 spans 18 residues, from the cysteine through the phenylalanine. Of the read, only the CDR3 DNA is kept; its 54 bases are in frame from base 1. The germline V gene encodes CDR1 SGHTA and CDR2 FQGTGA. Germline trimming amounts to 1 base on V and 4 bases on J, with 11 as the count of junction bases outside the gene matches. Library method: the immunoSEQ multiplex PCR assay. TCRdb stores this immuneACCESS table with in-frame sequences only. Part of the clones is absent; in the studies checked, under half of the shortfall reflects unresolved V genes, and no reason is known for the rest. The sample has tens of thousands of clones on record, 88% of them singletons. The ten largest clones capture approximately 4.4% of the sample.

The clonotype was recovered from a human donor in good health. Some clones in this sample may be carry-over from other donors' samples. Input material: PBMCs. The rearranged segments are TRBV7-3 and TRBJ2-2, with 8 bases aligning to TRBD1. This receptor carries the CDR3 CASSLMTGVMYRTGELFF. The DNA sequence is given as TGTGCCAGCAGCTTAATGACAGGGGTGATGTATCGCACCGGGGAGCTGTTTTTT.